This entry describes one T cell receptor beta chain. The data belong to a study of human T cells and chemical hapten exposure. About the research overall: Patches that contained 0.01% DPC were applied to the upper back and read at 6 days. TCR yields differed between samples (mainly from small differences in pooled library volume).

Trimming cost V 4 bases and J 0 bases; bases outside gene matches: 5. The CDR3 runs to 15 residues. Germline loops: CDR1 SGHRS, CDR2 YFSETQ. The library attached unique molecular identifiers to individual cDNA molecules. In the source study's methods: Sample TCR counts, which ranged from roughly 23,224 to 750,000, had a median of 95,638. TCRdb re-derived calls from the RACE reads in MiXCR, one entry per CDR3 protein. The authors' filters were not applied to this entry. The table lists under 200,000 distinct CDR3 sequences, 25% to 30% of them singletons. The time point was: patch test 3, about 24 weeks after DPC sensitization. Treatment: therapeutic diphenylcyclopropenone sensitization with weekly scalp DPC.

The TCR was taken from a woman aged 18-30 years with alopecia areata. Some clones in this sample may be carry-over from other donors' samples. The V and J genes are TRBV5-1 and TRBJ1-2, with TRBD1 matching over 8 bases. Sequenced here: whole blood, sampled in connection with sensitization to the hapten diphenylcyclopropenone (DPC). In DNA form, the CDR3 reads TGCGCCAGCAGCCACCAGACAGGGGCTAACTATGGCTACACCTTC. Amino acid sequence: CASSHQTGANYGYTF.